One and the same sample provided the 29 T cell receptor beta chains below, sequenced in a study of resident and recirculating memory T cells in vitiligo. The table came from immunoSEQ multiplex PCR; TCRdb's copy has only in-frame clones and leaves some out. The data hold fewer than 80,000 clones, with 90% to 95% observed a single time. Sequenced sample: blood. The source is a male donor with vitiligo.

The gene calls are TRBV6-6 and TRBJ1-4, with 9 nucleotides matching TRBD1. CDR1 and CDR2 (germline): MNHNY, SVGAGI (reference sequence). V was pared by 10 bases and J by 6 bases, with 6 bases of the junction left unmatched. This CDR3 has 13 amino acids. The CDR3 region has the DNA TGTGCCACCCTGGGACAGGGACATGAAAAACTGTTTTTT. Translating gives CATLGQGHEKLFF.

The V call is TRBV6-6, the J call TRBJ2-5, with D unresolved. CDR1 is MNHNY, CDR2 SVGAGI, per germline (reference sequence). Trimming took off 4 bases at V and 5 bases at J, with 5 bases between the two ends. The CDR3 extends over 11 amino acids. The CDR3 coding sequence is TGTGCCAGCAGTTTCGGTGAGACCCAGTACTTC. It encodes CASSFGETQYF.

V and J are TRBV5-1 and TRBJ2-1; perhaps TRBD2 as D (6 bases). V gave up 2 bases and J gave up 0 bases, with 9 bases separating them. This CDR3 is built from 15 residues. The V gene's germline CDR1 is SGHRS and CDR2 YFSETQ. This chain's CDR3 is CASSFGGNSYNEQFF. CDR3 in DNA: TGCGCCAGCAGCTTTGGGGGGAACTCCTACAATGAGCAGTTCTTC.

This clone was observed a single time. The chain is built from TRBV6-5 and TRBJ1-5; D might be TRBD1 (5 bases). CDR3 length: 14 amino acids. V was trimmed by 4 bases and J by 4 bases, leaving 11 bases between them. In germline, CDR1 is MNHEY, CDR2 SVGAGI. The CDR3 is CASSSTELNQPQHF. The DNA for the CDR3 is TGTGCCAGCAGTTCGACAGAACTTAATCAGCCCCAGCATTTT.

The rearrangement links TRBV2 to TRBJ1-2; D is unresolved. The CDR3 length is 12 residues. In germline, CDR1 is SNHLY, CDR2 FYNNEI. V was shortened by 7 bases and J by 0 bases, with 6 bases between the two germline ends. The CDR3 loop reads CASTEANYGYTF. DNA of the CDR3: TGTGCCAGCACAGAAGCTAACTATGGCTACACCTTC. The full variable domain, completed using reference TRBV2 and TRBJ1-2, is EPEVTQTPSHQVTQMGQEVILRCVPISNHLYFYWYRQILGQKVEFLVSFYNNEISEKSEIFDDQFSVERPDGSNFTLKIRSTKLEDSAMYFCASTEANYGYTFGSGTRLTVV.

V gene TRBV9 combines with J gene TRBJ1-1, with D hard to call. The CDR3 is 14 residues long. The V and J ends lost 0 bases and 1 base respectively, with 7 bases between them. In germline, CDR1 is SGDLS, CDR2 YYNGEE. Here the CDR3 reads CASSVELENTEAFF. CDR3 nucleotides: TGTGCCAGCAGCGTAGAGCTCGAGAACACTGAAGCTTTCTTT.

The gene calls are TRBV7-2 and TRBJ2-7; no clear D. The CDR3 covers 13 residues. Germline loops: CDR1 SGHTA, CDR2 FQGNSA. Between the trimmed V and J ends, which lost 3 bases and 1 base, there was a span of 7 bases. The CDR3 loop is CASSFEASYEQYF. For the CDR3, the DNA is TGTGCCAGCAGCTTCGAAGCGTCCTACGAGCAGTACTTC. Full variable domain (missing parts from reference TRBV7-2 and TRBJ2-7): GAGVSQSPSNKVTEKGKDVELRCDPISGHTALYWYRQSLGQGLEFLIYFQGNSAPDKSGLPSDRFSAERTGGSVSTLTIQRTQQEDSAVYLCASSFEASYEQYFGPGTRLTVT.

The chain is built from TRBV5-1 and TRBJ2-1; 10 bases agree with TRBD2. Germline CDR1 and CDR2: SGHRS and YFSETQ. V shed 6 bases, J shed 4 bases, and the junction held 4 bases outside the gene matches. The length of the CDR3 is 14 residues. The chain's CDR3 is CASNLAGGYNEQFF. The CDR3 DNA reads TGCGCCAGCAATTTAGCGGGGGGTTACAATGAGCAGTTCTTC.

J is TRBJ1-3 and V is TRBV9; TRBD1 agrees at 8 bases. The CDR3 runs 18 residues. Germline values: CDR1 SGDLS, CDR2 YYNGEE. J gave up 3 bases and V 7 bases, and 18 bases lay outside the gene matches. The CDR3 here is CASGSGTGNRLGGNTIYF. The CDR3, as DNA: TGTGCCAGCGGATCCGGGACAGGAAATCGTCTCGGTGGAAACACCATATATTTT.

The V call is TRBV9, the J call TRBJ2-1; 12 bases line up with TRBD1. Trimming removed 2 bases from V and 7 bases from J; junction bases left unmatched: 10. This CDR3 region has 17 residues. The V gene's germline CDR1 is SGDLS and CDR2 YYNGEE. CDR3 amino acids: CASSVRPGTGGRNEQFF. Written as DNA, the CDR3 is TGTGCCAGCAGCGTCCGCCCCGGGACAGGGGGCAGGAATGAGCAGTTCTTC.

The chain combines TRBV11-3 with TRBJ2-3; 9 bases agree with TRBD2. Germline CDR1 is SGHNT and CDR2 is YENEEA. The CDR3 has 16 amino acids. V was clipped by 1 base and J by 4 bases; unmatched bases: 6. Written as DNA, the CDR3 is TGTGCCAGCAGCTTAGGACGCGGGGGGGCCTCAGATACGCAGTATTTT. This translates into CASSLGRGGASDTQYF.

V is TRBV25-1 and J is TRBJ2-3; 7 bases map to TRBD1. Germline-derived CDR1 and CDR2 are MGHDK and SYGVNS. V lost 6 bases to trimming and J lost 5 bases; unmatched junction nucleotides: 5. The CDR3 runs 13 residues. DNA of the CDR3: TGTGCCAGCAGAGACAGGGTGGGAGATACGCAGTATTTT. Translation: CASRDRVGDTQYF.

As DNA, the CDR3 is TGTGCCAGCAGTTTATCAGCCGGGGGGAGCAATCAGCCCCAGCATTTT. It codes for CASSLSAGGSNQPQHF. The genes are TRBV27 and TRBJ1-5; the D gene is possibly TRBD1 (5 bases). The ends were cut back, 0 bases at V and 1 base at J, with 10 bases in the middle. The CDR3 has 16 residues. CDR1 and CDR2 (germline): MNHEY, SMNVEV (reference sequence).

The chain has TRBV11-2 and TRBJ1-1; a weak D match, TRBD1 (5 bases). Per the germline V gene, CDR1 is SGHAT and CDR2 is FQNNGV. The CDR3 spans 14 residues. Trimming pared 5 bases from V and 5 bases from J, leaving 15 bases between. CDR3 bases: TGTGCCAGCAGCCTGGTGGGCGGGGGGACTGAAGCTTTCTTT. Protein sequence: CASSLVGGGTEAFF. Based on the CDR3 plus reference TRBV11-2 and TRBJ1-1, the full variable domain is EAGVAQSPRYKIIEKRQSVAFWCNPISGHATLYWYQQILGQGPKLLIQFQNNGVVDDSQLPKDRFSAERLKGVDSTLKIQPAKLEDSAVYLCASSLVGGGTEAFFGQGTRLTVV.

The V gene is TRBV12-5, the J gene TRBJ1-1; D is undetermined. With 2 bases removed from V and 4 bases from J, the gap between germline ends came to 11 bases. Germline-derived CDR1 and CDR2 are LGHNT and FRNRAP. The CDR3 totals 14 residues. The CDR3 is CASGLIREGTEAFF. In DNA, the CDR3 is TGTGCTAGTGGTTTGATCCGGGAGGGCACTGAAGCTTTCTTT.

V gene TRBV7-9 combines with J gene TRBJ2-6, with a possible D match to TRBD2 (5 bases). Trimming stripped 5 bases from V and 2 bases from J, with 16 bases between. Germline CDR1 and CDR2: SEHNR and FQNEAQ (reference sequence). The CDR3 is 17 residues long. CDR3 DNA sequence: TGTGCCAGCAGCCCCCGGTTGGGGAGCGCTGGGGCCAACGTCCTGACTTTC. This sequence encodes CASSPRLGSAGANVLTF. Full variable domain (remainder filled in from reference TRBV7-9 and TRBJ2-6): DTGVSQNPRHKITKRGQNVTFRCDPISEHNRLYWYRQTLGQGPEFLTYFQNEAQLEKSRLLSDRFSAERPKGSFSTLEIQRTEQGDSAMYLCASSPRLGSAGANVLTFGAGSRLTVL.

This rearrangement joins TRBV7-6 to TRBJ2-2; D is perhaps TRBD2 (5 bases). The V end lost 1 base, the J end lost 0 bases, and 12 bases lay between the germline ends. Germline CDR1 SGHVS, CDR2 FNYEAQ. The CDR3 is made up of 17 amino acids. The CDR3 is CASSLESSRANTGELFF. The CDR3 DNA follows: TGTGCCAGCAGCTTAGAATCGTCGCGGGCGAACACCGGGGAGCTGTTTTTT. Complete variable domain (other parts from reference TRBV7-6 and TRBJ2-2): GAGVSQSPRYKVTKRGQDVALRCDPISGHVSLYWYRQALGQGPEFLTYFNYEAQQDKSGLPNDRFSAERPEGSISTLTIQRTEQRDSAMYRCASSLESSRANTGELFFGEGSRLTVL.

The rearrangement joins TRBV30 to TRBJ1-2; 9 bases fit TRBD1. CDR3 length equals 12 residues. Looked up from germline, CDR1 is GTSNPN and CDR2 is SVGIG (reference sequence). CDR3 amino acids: CAHTQGAGGYTF. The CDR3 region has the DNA TGTGCTCATACACAGGGGGCGGGCGGCTACACCTTC. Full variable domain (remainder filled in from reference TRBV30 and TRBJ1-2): SQTIHQWPATLVQPVGSPLSLECTVEGTSNPNLYWYRQAAGRGLQLLFYSVGIGQISSEVPQNLSASRPQDRQFILSSKKLLLSDSGFYLCAHTQGAGGYTFGSGTRLTVV.

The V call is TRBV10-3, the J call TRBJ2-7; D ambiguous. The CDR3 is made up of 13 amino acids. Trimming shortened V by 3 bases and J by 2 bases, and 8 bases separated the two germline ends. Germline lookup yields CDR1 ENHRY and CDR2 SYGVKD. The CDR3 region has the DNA TGTGCCATCAGTGACGCGGCTGCCTACGAGCAGTACTTC. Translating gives CAISDAAAYEQYF.

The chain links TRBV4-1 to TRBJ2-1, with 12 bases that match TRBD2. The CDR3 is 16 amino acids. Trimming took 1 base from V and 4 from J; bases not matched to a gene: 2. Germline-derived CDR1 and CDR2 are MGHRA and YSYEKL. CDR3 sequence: CASSQAGLAGYNEQFF. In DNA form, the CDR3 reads TGCGCCAGCAGCCAAGCAGGACTAGCGGGGTACAATGAGCAGTTCTTC.

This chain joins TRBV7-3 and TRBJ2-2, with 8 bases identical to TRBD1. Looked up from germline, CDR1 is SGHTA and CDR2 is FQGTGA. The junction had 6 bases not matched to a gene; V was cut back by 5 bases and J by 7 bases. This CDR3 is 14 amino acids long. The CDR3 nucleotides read TGTGCCAGCAGCAGCCAGGGGGCTGTCGGGGAGCTGTTTTTT. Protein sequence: CASSSQGAVGELFF.

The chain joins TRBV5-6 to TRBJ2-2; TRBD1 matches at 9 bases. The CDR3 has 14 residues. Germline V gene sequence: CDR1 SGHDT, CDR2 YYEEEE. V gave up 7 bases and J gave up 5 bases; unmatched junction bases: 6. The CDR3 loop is CASLGQGGTGELFF. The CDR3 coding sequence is TGTGCCAGCTTGGGACAGGGAGGTACCGGGGAGCTGTTTTTT.

The CDR3 is CASSLQGTNEKLFF. The CDR3 DNA reads TGTGCCAGCAGTCTACAGGGGACTAATGAAAAACTGTTTTTT. V usage is TRBV6-1 and J usage is TRBJ1-4; 7 nucleotides agree with TRBD1. The CDR3 spans 14 residues. The trim removed 5 bases at V and 2 bases at J, leaving 2 bases unmatched. Looked up from germline, CDR1 is MNHNS and CDR2 is SASEGT.

CDR3 protein: CASSPEQGTYEQYF. The CDR3 coding sequence is TGCGCCAGCAGCCCTGAACAGGGAACCTACGAGCAGTACTTC. V and J are TRBV4-3 and TRBJ2-7; D possibly corresponds to TRBD1 (6 bases). Per the germline V gene, CDR1 is LGHNA and CDR2 is YSLEER. V lost 4 bases, J lost 2 bases, and 12 bases lay in between. The CDR3 totals 14 residues.

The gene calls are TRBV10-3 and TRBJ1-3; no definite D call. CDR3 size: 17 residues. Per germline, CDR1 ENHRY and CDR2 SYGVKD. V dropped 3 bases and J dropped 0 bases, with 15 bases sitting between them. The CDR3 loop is CAISETLGVTSGNTIYF. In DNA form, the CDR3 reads TGTGCCATCAGTGAAACCCTCGGGGTGACCTCTGGAAACACCATATATTTT.

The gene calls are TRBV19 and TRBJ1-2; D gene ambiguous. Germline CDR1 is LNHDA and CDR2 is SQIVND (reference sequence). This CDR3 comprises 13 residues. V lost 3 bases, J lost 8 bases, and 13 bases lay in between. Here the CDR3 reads CASSIPGWGGYTF. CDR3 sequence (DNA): TGTGCCAGTAGTATCCCGGGATGGGGAGGCTACACCTTC.

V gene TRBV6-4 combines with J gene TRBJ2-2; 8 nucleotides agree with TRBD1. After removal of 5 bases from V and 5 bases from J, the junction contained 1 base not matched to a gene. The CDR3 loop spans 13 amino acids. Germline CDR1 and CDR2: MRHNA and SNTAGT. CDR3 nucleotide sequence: TGTGCCAGCAGTCGGACAGGGACCGGGGAGCTGTTTTTT. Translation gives CASSRTGTGELFF.

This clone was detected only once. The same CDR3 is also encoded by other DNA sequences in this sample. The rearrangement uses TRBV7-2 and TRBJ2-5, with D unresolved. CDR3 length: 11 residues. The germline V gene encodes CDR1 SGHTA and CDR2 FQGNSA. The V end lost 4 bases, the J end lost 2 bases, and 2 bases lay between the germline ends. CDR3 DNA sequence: TGTGCCAGCAGCTCGCAAGAGACCCAGTACTTC. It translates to CASSSQETQYF.

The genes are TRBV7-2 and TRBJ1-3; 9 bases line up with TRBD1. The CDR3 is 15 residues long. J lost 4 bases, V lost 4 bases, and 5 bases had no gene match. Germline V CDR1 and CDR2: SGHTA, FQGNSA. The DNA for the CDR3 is TGTGCCAGCAGCTCTACAGGGGGCGGCGGAAACACCATATATTTT. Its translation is CASSSTGGGGNTIYF. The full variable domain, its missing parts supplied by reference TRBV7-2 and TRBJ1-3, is GAGVSQSPSNKVTEKGKDVELRCDPISGHTALYWYRQSLGQGLEFLIYFQGNSAPDKSGLPSDRFSAERTGGSVSTLTIQRTQQEDSAVYLCASSSTGGGGNTIYFGEGSWLTVV.